One TCR beta chain is described in this entry. What it recognizes is unknown. One junction end does not reproduce the germline sequence, and a read error may be involved. The CDR3 has 11 residues. The germline V gene encodes CDR1 SGHAT and CDR2 FQNNGV. The data belong to a study of early stage breast cancer tumors. Study results and caveats: Functional markers like CD4, CD8 and FOXP3 were missed in bulk sequencing.

Sequencing was performed with immunoSEQ multiplex PCR; in TCRdb, only in-frame clones are kept and a portion is missing. The table records about 15,000 clones, about four fifths of them present only once. This chain uses TRBV11-2 with TRBJ1-2; D gene uncertain. Sequencing used normal breast tissue next to the tumor. The sequence was obtained from a person younger than 45 with breast cancer. CDR3 in amino acids: CTSSPSYGYTF. Written as DNA, the CDR3 is TGTACCAGCTCGCCCTCCTATGGCTACACCTTC.